Each of the 19 T cell receptor beta chains below was sequenced from the same sample in a study of HIV-infected patients and healthy controls. Alpha and beta constant-region primers primed reverse transcription of around 540 ng RNA. Using multiplexing indices, alpha and beta chain libraries were generated apart by chain-specific third strand synthesis. Using its own MiXCR run on the 5' RACE reads, TCRdb lists one record per CDR3 protein. This table has 10,000 to 15,000 distinct CDR3 sequences, around a tenth appearing once. All unsorted peripheral T cells were captured because whole blood was used without fractionation. The sequences come from blood, collected before antiretroviral therapy. These receptors were collected from an adult with HIV infection. The donor label of this sample is uncertain.

This clonotype was picked up many times. The gene calls are TRBV11-3 and TRBJ2-7; no firm D call. The CDR3 totals 13 residues. CDR1 and CDR2 from the germline V gene are SGHNT and YENEEA. Between the trimmed V and J ends, which lost 5 bases and 1 base, there was a span of 9 bases. This CDR3 reads CASSRTDSYEQYF. Written as DNA, the CDR3 is TGTGCCAGCAGCCGGACGGATTCCTACGAGCAGTACTTC.

The chain is built from TRBV7-2 and TRBJ2-3; 11 bases are shared with TRBD2. V was pared by 0 bases and J by 4 bases, with 6 bases of the junction left unmatched. CDR1 and CDR2 (germline): SGHTA, FQGNSA. CDR3 length: 17 amino acids. CDR3 in DNA: TGTGCCAGCAGCTTAGCGGCTAGCGGGGGGCCTTCAGATACGCAGTATTTT. It is translated as CASSLAASGGPSDTQYF.

This clonotype was seen many times. The chain combines TRBV30 with TRBJ1-1; 11 bases map to TRBD1. This CDR3 has 14 amino acids. Germline V lookup: CDR1 GTSNPN, CDR2 SVGIG (reference sequence). Unmatched junction bases numbered 7, after V lost 4 bases and J lost 6 bases. DNA of the CDR3: TGTGCCTGGAATATTAGGGGACAGGGGGCTGAAGCTTTCTTT. This encodes CAWNIRGQGAEAFF.

The gene calls are TRBV6-5 and TRBJ2-3; D unclear. Per germline, CDR1 MNHEY and CDR2 SVGAGI. The germline V and J ends were trimmed by 2 bases and 6 bases, with 3 bases remaining between them. This CDR3 comprises 11 residues. In DNA, the CDR3 is TGTGCCAGCAGTTACAGGGATACGCAGTATTTT. Translated: CASSYRDTQYF.

The chain combines TRBV4-2 with TRBJ2-3; TRBD1 or TRBD2 may be the D gene (5 bases each). The CDR3 spans 15 residues. Trimming left V 0 bases short and J 0 bases short, with 7 bases between. In germline, CDR1 is LGHNA, CDR2 YNFKEQ. The CDR3 region is CASSQDRDSTDTQYF. The CDR3 DNA sequence: TGTGCCAGCAGCCAAGATCGGGACAGCACAGATACGCAGTATTTT.

This clonotype was seen many times. The rearrangement links TRBV10-3 to TRBJ2-7; 9 bases line up with TRBD1. Trimming removed 3 bases from V and 0 bases from J; junction bases left unmatched: 6. CDR1 and CDR2 (germline): ENHRY, SYGVKD. This CDR3 is 16 amino acids long. The CDR3 nucleotides are TGTGCCATCAGTGACGTGGGACAGGGAGCCTCCTACGAGCAGTACTTC. Residues: CAISDVGQGASYEQYF.

The sample holds a few counts of this clonotype. CDR3 bases: TGTGCCAGCAGCCTTGCACTTCTCCGGGCCGAGGGGGCCAAAAACATTCAGTACTTC. Translated, it gives CASSLALLRAEGAKNIQYF. This chain uses TRBV16 with TRBJ2-4; the D call may be TRBD1 or TRBD2 (5 bases each). The CDR3 runs to 19 residues. V was clipped by 4 bases and J by 1 base, with 23 bases between them. CDR1 is KGHSY, CDR2 FQNENV, per germline.

This clonotype was recorded many times. The chain links TRBV11-2 to TRBJ2-7, with 8 positions matching TRBD1. In germline, CDR1 is SGHAT, CDR2 FQNNGV. The CDR3 has 13 residues. The junction had 6 bases not matched to a gene; V was cut back by 5 bases and J by 6 bases. DNA for the CDR3: TGTGCCAGCAGCATACAGACAGGGGCCGAGCAGTACTTC. Its protein product is CASSIQTGAEQYF.

This clonotype was recorded at least ten times. This chain connects TRBV20-1 to TRBJ2-1; 8 positions agree with TRBD2. The germline V gene has CDR1 DFQATT and CDR2 SNEGSKA (reference sequence). Trimming cost V 1 base and J 9 bases; bases outside gene matches: 8. The CDR3 is 14 residues long. As DNA, the CDR3 is TGCAGTGCTAGAGTCCCAGCGGGAGCTGGTGAGCAGTTCTTC. It translates to CSARVPAGAGEQFF.

Notes on this clonotype: It may be a read error: a sequence one base away is much more abundant. The V call is TRBV14, the J call TRBJ1-1; D is unclear. The CDR3 has 14 residues. Trimming took off 1 base at V and 1 base at J, with 7 bases between the two ends. Germline V gene lookup returns CDR1 SGHDN and CDR2 FVKESK. CDR3 DNA: TGTGCCAGCAGCCAAGGTAGGAGGAACACTGAAGCTTTCTTT. Its protein product is CASSQGRRNTEAFF.

Many counts were recorded for this clonotype. This chain connects TRBV3-1 to TRBJ2-3; D may be TRBD1 (6 bases). V dropped 4 bases and J dropped 1 base, with 12 bases sitting between them. CDR1 and CDR2 (germline): LGHDT, YNNKEL (reference sequence). The CDR3 covers 15 residues. CDR3 protein: CASSPRDTGTDTQYF. CDR3 sequence (DNA): TGTGCCAGCAGCCCCAGGGACACTGGCACAGATACGCAGTATTTT.

This clonotype was counted at least ten times. This chain links TRBV3-1 with TRBJ1-1; 11 bases map to TRBD1. The J segment lost 5 bases and the V segment lost 6 bases, leaving 5 bases of the junction unmatched. From germline, CDR1 is LGHDT and CDR2 YNNKEL (reference sequence). The CDR3 loop spans 14 amino acids. The CDR3 protein is CASSRTGGWTEAFF. As DNA, the CDR3 is TGTGCCAGCAGTCGGACAGGGGGCTGGACTGAAGCTTTCTTT.

This clonotype was counted ten times or more. The chain recombines TRBV14 with TRBJ2-1, with 7 bases fitting TRBD2. This CDR3 spans 14 amino acids. J gave up 7 bases and V 1 base, and 4 bases lay outside the gene matches. Germline CDR1 and CDR2: SGHDN and FVKESK. In nucleotides, the CDR3 is TGTGCCAGCAGCCAAGTTGGCGGGAGTAATGAGCAGTTCTTC. Encoded protein: CASSQVGGSNEQFF.

This clonotype was counted at least ten times. J is TRBJ2-5 and V is TRBV7-9, with TRBD2 matching 9 bases. Germline V gene data show CDR1 as SEHNR and CDR2 as FQNEAQ (reference sequence). The CDR3 extends over 16 amino acids. J lost 2 bases, V lost 1 base, and 5 bases had no gene match. The CDR3 loop is CASSLGLAGTQETQYF. The CDR3 region has the DNA TGTGCCAGCAGCTTAGGGCTAGCGGGGACACAAGAGACCCAGTACTTC.

This clonotype showed up many times. The V gene is TRBV10-3, the J gene TRBJ1-1; TRBD1 matches 12 bases. The junction had 12 bases not matched to a gene; V was cut back by 7 bases and J by 12 bases. The CDR3 has 14 amino acids. The V gene's germline CDR1 is ENHRY and CDR2 SYGVKD. The CDR3 protein is CAIKPGQGASLPFF. Here the CDR3 DNA reads TGTGCCATCAAGCCGGGACAGGGGGCTTCCTTGCCTTTCTTT.

The gene calls are TRBV29-1 and TRBJ2-1; the D is unclear. V lost 5 bases, J lost 8 bases, and 4 bases lay in between. CDR1 is SQVTM and CDR2 is ANQGSEA in the germline V gene. This CDR3 comprises 9 residues. The CDR3 sequence is CSVLDEQFF. CDR3 DNA sequence: TGCAGCGTTTTGGATGAGCAGTTCTTC.

By share, this clonotype ranks as medium-sized. The chain has TRBV24-1 and TRBJ1-5; 7 positions agree with TRBD1. Germline V gene data show CDR1 as KGHDR and CDR2 as SFDVKD. J lost 3 bases, V lost 3 bases, and 10 bases had no gene match. The CDR3 is 17 amino acids. The CDR3 nucleotides are TGTGCCACCAGTGATCCATGTGACAGGGCCGTCAATCAGCCCCAGCATTTT. Translated, it gives CATSDPCDRAVNQPQHF.

Ten or more counts support this clonotype. The chain uses TRBV6-6 and TRBJ2-2, with D unresolved. CDR1 and CDR2 from the germline V gene are MNHNY and SVGAGI (reference sequence). V was trimmed by 7 bases and J by 3 bases, leaving 15 bases between them. The CDR3 contains 15 residues. The CDR3 sequence is CASKGLQSDTGELFF. In nucleotides, the CDR3 is TGTGCCAGCAAAGGCCTACAGTCGGACACCGGGGAGCTGTTTTTT.

V is TRBV7-8 and J is TRBJ2-3; TRBD2 aligns across 16 bases. V lost 4 bases and J lost 5; bases outside the gene matches: 3. Germline loops: CDR1 SGHVS, CDR2 FQNEAQ. The CDR3 covers 16 residues. The CDR3 loop is CASSWGLAGGVDTQYF. CDR3 sequence (DNA): TGTGCCAGCAGCTGGGGACTAGCGGGAGGGGTAGATACGCAGTATTTT.